What follows describes a single T cell receptor (beta chain). The data were produced by immunoSEQ multiplex PCR, yet TCRdb's version contains in-frame clones alone and is incomplete. Among some 150,000 clones listed, roughly 83% were seen once. This specimen belongs to a study of blood T cell repertoires in COVID-19. The sequenced sample was peripheral blood. The receptor was derived from a woman aged 55-69 years with COVID-19, enrolled during active disease.

This chain's CDR3 is CASSFRRGTEAFF. DNA of the CDR3: TGTGCCAGCAGCTTTCGGCGGGGGACTGAAGCTTTCTTT. This sequence joins TRBV6-5 and TRBJ1-1, with D perhaps matching TRBD1 (5 bases). CDR1 and CDR2 (germline): MNHEY, SVGAGI. Trimming cost V 6 bases and J 5 bases, with 13 bases left between them. This CDR3 has 13 residues.